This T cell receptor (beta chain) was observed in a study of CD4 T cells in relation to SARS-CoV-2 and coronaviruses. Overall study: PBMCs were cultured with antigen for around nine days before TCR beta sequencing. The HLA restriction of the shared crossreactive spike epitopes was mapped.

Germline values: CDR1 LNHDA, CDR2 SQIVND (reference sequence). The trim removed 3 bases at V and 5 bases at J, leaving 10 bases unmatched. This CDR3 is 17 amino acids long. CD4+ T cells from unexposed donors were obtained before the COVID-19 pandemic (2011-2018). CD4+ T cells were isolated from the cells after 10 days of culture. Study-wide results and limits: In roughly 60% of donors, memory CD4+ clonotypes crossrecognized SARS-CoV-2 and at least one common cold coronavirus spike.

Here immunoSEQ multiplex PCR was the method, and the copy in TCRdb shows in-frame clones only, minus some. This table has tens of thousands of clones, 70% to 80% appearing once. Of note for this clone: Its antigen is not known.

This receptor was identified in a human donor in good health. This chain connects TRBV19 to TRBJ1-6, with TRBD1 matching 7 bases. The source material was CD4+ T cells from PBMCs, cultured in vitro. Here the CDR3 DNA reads TGTGCCAGTAGTATCTCCCGGGACAGATACAATAATTCACCCCTCCACTTT. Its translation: CASSISRDRYNNSPLHF.